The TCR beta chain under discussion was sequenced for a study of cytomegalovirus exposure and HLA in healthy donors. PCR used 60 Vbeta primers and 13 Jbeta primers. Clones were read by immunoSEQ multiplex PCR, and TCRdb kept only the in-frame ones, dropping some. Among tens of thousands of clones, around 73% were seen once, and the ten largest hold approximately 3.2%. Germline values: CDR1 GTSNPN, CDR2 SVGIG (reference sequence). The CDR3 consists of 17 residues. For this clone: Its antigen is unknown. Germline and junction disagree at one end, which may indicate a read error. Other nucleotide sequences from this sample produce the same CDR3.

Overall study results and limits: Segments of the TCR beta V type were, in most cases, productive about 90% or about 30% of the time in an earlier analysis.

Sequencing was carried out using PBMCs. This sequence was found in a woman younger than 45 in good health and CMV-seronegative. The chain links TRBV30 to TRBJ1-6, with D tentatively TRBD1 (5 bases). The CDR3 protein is CAWSSDTPSSYNSPLHF. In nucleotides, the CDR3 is TGTGCCTGGAGTTCGGACACTCCCAGCTCCTATAATTCCCCCCTCCACTTT.